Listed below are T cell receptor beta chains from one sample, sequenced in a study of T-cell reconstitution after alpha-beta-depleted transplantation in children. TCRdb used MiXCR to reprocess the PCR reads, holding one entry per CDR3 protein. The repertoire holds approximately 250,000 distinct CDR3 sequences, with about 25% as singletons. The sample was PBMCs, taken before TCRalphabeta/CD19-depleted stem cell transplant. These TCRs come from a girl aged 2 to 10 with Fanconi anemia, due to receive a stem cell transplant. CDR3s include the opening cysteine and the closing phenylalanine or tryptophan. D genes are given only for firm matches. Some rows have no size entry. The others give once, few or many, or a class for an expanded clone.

CDR3 DNA: TGTGCCAGCAGCGTACTTTTAGCGGGGGGAACCTACGAGCAGTACTTC
CDR3 protein: CASSVLLAGGTYEQYF
D gene: TRBD2
J gene: TRBJ2-7
V gene: TRBV5-5
clone size: .

CDR3 DNA: TGTGCCAGCAGGGCCTTGGGACAGGGGGCGGTGAACACTGAAGCTTTCTTT
CDR3 protein: CASRALGQGAVNTEAFF
D gene: TRBD1
J gene: TRBJ1-1
V gene: TRBV11-1
clone size: .

CDR3 DNA: TGTGCCAGCAGCCATGGGGACGCCGGGGAGCTGTTTTTT
CDR3 protein: CASSHGDAGELFF
D gene: .
J gene: TRBJ2-2
V gene: TRBV28
clone size: few

CDR3 DNA: TGTGCCAGCAGAGCTGGGGACGGTACGCAGTATTTT
CDR3 protein: CASRAGDGTQYF
D gene: .
J gene: TRBJ2-3
V gene: TRBV12-3/TRBV12-4
clone size: many

CDR3 DNA: TGTGCCACCAAGGGTAGGGTAAATGACTATGGCTACACCTTC
CDR3 protein: CATKGRVNDYGYTF
D gene: .
J gene: TRBJ1-2
V gene: TRBV10-3
clone size: .

CDR3 DNA: TGTGCCAGCAGTTTAAATATGGTTCCCTACGAGCAGTACTTC
CDR3 protein: CASSLNMVPYEQYF
D gene: .
J gene: TRBJ2-7
V gene: TRBV12-3/TRBV12-4
clone size: many

CDR3 DNA: TGCAGTGCCCAAGACAGCTACACTCAAGAGACCCAGTACTTC
CDR3 protein: CSAQDSYTQETQYF
D gene: .
J gene: TRBJ2-5
V gene: TRBV20-1
clone size: few

CDR3 DNA: TGCGCCAGCAGTGAAACACAGCTGAACACTGAAGCTTTCTTT
CDR3 protein: CASSETQLNTEAFF
D gene: .
J gene: TRBJ1-1
V gene: TRBV10-2
clone size: few

CDR3 DNA: TGTGCCAGCAGCCCTTATTCGGTGGACGGAGGACAAGAGACCCAGTACTTC
CDR3 protein: CASSPYSVDGGQETQYF
D gene: .
J gene: TRBJ2-5
V gene: TRBV7-3
clone size: .

CDR3 DNA: TGTGCCAGCAGCCAATCACACATCTATGGCTACACCTTC
CDR3 protein: CASSQSHIYGYTF
D gene: .
J gene: TRBJ1-2
V gene: TRBV16
clone size: many

CDR3 DNA: TGCAGCGCCCGATGGGGGGGGGCGAACACCGGGGAGCTGTTTTTT
CDR3 protein: CSARWGGANTGELFF
D gene: TRBD2
J gene: TRBJ2-2
V gene: TRBV29-1
clone size: many

CDR3 DNA: TGCAGTGCTAGAGTCGCCGTTAGCAATCAGCCCCAGCATTTT
CDR3 protein: CSARVAVSNQPQHF
D gene: .
J gene: TRBJ1-5
V gene: TRBV20-1
clone size: .

CDR3 DNA: TGTGCCAGCAGTTTCCTAGCGGGAGGGCCACTTTACAATGAGCAGTTCTTC
CDR3 protein: CASSFLAGGPLYNEQFF
D gene: TRBD2
J gene: TRBJ2-1
V gene: TRBV12-3/TRBV12-4
clone size: many

CDR3 DNA: TGCGCCAGCAGCTTGGGACTAGCGAGCAATGAGCAGTTCTTC
CDR3 protein: CASSLGLASNEQFF
D gene: TRBD2
J gene: TRBJ2-1
V gene: TRBV5-1
clone size: many

CDR3 DNA: TGTGCCAGCAGCTTAAGGGCCTCCTACGAGCAGTACTTC
CDR3 protein: CASSLRASYEQYF
D gene: .
J gene: TRBJ2-7
V gene: TRBV7-9
clone size: .

CDR3 DNA: TGCAGCGTCCGACTAGGGAGCTCCTACGAGCAGTACTTC
CDR3 protein: CSVRLGSSYEQYF
D gene: .
J gene: TRBJ2-7
V gene: TRBV29-1
clone size: .

CDR3 DNA: TGTGCCAGCAGCTTATACCCTAGCGGGGGTTTCCACAATGAGCAGTTCTTC
CDR3 protein: CASSLYPSGGFHNEQFF
D gene: TRBD2
J gene: TRBJ2-1
V gene: TRBV7-3
clone size: .

CDR3 DNA: TGCAGTGCTAGCGGGACTATCTACGAGCAGTACTTC
CDR3 protein: CSASGTIYEQYF
D gene: TRBD2
J gene: TRBJ2-7
V gene: TRBV20-1
clone size: .

CDR3 DNA: TGTGCCAGCAGCCAATTTGGGACTAGCGACGAGGAGTTCTTC
CDR3 protein: CASSQFGTSDEEFF
D gene: TRBD2
J gene: TRBJ2-1
V gene: TRBV3-1
clone size: many

CDR3 DNA: TGCAGTGCGCCAAACACGGGGGCAGCAGGGCACACTGAAGCTTTCTTT
CDR3 protein: CSAPNTGAAGHTEAFF
D gene: .
J gene: TRBJ1-1
V gene: TRBV20-1
clone size: .

CDR3 DNA: TGTGCCATCAGTGAGTCAGCCATGTACCAAGAGACCCAGTACTTC
CDR3 protein: CAISESAMYQETQYF
D gene: .
J gene: TRBJ2-5
V gene: TRBV10-3
clone size: many

CDR3 DNA: TGTGCCAGCAGTGAAGCGCAGGGTTTTGAAAAACTGTTTTTT
CDR3 protein: CASSEAQGFEKLFF
D gene: .
J gene: TRBJ1-4
V gene: TRBV6-1
clone size: .

CDR3 DNA: TGTGCCAGCAGCGTAGTTGACTTACCACAAGAGACCCAGTACTTC
CDR3 protein: CASSVVDLPQETQYF
D gene: .
J gene: TRBJ2-5
V gene: TRBV9
clone size: .

CDR3 DNA: TGTGCCACCAGCAGAGATAAAGCAGCAACTAATGAAAAACTGTTTTTT
CDR3 protein: CATSRDKAATNEKLFF
D gene: .
J gene: TRBJ1-4
V gene: TRBV15
clone size: many

CDR3 DNA: TGTGCCAGCAGCCCAGTGACAGGGAGAGTCTACGAGCAGTACTTC
CDR3 protein: CASSPVTGRVYEQYF
D gene: TRBD1
J gene: TRBJ2-7
V gene: TRBV27
clone size: .

CDR3 DNA: TGTGCCAGCAGCCCAGGACTAGCGGGAGGACCAGATACGCAGTATTTT
CDR3 protein: CASSPGLAGGPDTQYF
D gene: TRBD2
J gene: TRBJ2-3
V gene: TRBV4-2
clone size: many

CDR3 DNA: TGCAGTGCTAGTCAATGGCCCTTTAGCGGGGCGACGACGTCCTACGAGCAGTACTTC
CDR3 protein: CSASQWPFSGATTSYEQYF
D gene: TRBD2
J gene: TRBJ2-7
V gene: TRBV20-1
clone size: many

CDR3 DNA: TGCAGTGCCCAGCAGGGGATAATCCTATACAATGAGCAGTTCTTC
CDR3 protein: CSAQQGIILYNEQFF
D gene: .
J gene: TRBJ2-1
V gene: TRBV20-1
clone size: many

CDR3 DNA: TGTGCCGGAATGCGGGGGCCAACGGAGACCCAGTACTTC
CDR3 protein: CAGMRGPTETQYF
D gene: .
J gene: TRBJ2-5
V gene: TRBV6-1
clone size: .

CDR3 DNA: TGCAGCGTTTTTGGAGGGACCGCAGATACGCAGTATTTT
CDR3 protein: CSVFGGTADTQYF
D gene: .
J gene: TRBJ2-3
V gene: TRBV29-1
clone size: many

CDR3 DNA: TGTGCCAGCAGTTTATTTGCAGGACAGGGTTTCCACGAGCAGTACTTC
CDR3 protein: CASSLFAGQGFHEQYF
D gene: TRBD1
J gene: TRBJ2-7
V gene: TRBV28
clone size: many

CDR3 DNA: TGTGCCAGCAGTGAAGGACAGAAACATAGCAATCAGCCCCAGCATTTT
CDR3 protein: CASSEGQKHSNQPQHF
D gene: .
J gene: TRBJ1-5
V gene: TRBV6-1
clone size: few

CDR3 DNA: TGTGCCAGCTCACCACTTGCCGGACTAGAGGGTGCCCAGTACTTC
CDR3 protein: CASSPLAGLEGAQYF
D gene: TRBD2
J gene: TRBJ2-5
V gene: TRBV18
clone size: .

CDR3 DNA: TGCGCCAGCAGCCCGACAGGGGGCCGGGTAGGACAGTTCTTC
CDR3 protein: CASSPTGGRVGQFF
D gene: TRBD1
J gene: TRBJ2-1
V gene: TRBV5-1
clone size: few

CDR3 DNA: TGTGCCAGCAGCGACTATAGCGGGAGTAAAGTCTACGAGCAGTACTTC
CDR3 protein: CASSDYSGSKVYEQYF
D gene: TRBD2
J gene: TRBJ2-7
V gene: TRBV5-6
clone size: .

CDR3 DNA: TGCAGCGTTCTGGTGTGGGGCGAGTACACTGAAGCTTTCTTT
CDR3 protein: CSVLVWGEYTEAFF
D gene: .
J gene: TRBJ1-1
V gene: TRBV29-1
clone size: many

CDR3 DNA: TGCAGCGTGACCCGGGACAGGGGGCTCGCTTTCTTT
CDR3 protein: CSVTRDRGLAFF
D gene: TRBD1
J gene: TRBJ1-1
V gene: TRBV29-1
clone size: many

CDR3 DNA: TGTGCCAGCAGGTCGGGACTAGCGGGTTCGTATACGCAGTATTTT
CDR3 protein: CASRSGLAGSYTQYF
D gene: TRBD2
J gene: TRBJ2-3
V gene: TRBV7-8
clone size: .

CDR3 DNA: TGCAGCGTCGTGAAGGTCGGGACACCTTACAATGAGCAGTTCTTC
CDR3 protein: CSVVKVGTPYNEQFF
D gene: .
J gene: TRBJ2-1
V gene: TRBV29-1
clone size: many

CDR3 DNA: TGTGCCACCAGTGTAGCGGGGGGGAATAATGAGCAGTTCTTC
CDR3 protein: CATSVAGGNNEQFF
D gene: TRBD2
J gene: TRBJ2-1
V gene: TRBV24-1
clone size: .